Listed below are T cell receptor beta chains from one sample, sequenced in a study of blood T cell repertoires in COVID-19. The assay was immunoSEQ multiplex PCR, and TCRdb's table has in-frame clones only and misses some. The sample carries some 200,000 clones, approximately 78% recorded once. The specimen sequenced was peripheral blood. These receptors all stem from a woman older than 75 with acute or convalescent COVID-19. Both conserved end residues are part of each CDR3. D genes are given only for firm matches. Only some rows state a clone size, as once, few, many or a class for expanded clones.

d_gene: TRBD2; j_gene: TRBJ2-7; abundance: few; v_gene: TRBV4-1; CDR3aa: CASSQEGLAGRFSYEQYF; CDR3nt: TGCGCCAGCAGCCAAGAGGGACTAGCGGGGCGCTTCTCCTACGAGCAGTACTTC
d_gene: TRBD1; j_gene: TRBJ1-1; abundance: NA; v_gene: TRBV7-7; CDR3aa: CASSPIRGQANTEAFF; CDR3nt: TGTGCTAGCAGCCCAATCCGGGGACAGGCTAACACTGAAGCTTTCTTT
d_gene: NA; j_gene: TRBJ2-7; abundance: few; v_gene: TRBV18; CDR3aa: CASSPLRRETNGEQYF; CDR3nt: TGTGCCAGCTCACCACTACGCCGGGAAACAAATGGGGAGCAGTACTTC
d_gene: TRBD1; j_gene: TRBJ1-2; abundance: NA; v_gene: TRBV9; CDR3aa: CASSWTGRDGYTF; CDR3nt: TGTGCCAGCAGCTGGACAGGCCGTGATGGCTACACCTTC
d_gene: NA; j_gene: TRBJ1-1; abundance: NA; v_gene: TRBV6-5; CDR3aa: CASSREGPVNTEAFF; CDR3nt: TGTGCCAGCAGCCGAGAGGGTCCGGTTAACACTGAAGCTTTCTTT
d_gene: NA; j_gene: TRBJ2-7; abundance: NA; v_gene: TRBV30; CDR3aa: CAWSNGGAHDDEQYF; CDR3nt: TGTGCCTGGTCCAATGGGGGGGCGCATGACGACGAGCAGTACTTC
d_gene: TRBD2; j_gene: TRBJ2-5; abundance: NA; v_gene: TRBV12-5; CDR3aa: CASGLGLAGVRETQYF; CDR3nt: TGTGCTAGTGGTTTGGGACTAGCGGGGGTGAGAGAGACCCAGTACTTC
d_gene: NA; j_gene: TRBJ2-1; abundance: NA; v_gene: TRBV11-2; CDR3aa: CASSLAQGGGAWDEQFF; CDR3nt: TGTGCCAGCAGCTTAGCCCAGGGTGGCGGGGCATGGGATGAGCAGTTCTTC
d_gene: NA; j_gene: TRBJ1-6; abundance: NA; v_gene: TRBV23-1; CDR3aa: CASSQSGRVVSPLHF; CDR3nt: TGCGCCAGCAGTCAATCAGGCAGGGTGGTTTCACCCCTCCACTTT
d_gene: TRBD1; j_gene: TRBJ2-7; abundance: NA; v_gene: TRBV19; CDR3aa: CASSIDAGGMSYEQYF; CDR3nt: TGTGCCAGTAGTATAGATGCAGGGGGAATGTCCTACGAGCAGTACTTC
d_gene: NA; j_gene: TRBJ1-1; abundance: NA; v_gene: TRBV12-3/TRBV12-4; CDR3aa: CASSLGTNTEAFF; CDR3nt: TGTGCCAGCAGTTTGGGCACGAACACTGAAGCTTTCTTT
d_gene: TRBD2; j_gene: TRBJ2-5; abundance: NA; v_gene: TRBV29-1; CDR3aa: CSVGTSAQETQYF; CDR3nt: TGCAGCGTGGGGACTAGCGCACAAGAGACCCAGTACTTC
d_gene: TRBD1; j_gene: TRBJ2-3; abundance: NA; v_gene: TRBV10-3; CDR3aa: CAISEPRDGQGTDTQYF; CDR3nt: TGTGCCATCAGTGAGCCGAGGGATGGACAGGGCACAGATACGCAGTATTTT
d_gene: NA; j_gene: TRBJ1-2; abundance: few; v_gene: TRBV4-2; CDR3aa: CASSRGGAGYTF; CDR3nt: TGTGCCAGCAGCCGGGGAGGGGCTGGCTACACCTTC
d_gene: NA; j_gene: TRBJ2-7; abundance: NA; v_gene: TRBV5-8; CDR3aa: CASSLDSSEQYF; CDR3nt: TGTGCCAGCAGCTTGGACAGCAGCGAGCAGTACTTC
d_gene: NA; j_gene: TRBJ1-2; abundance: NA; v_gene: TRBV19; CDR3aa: CASSMSWALIYGYTF; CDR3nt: TGTGCCAGTAGTATGTCCTGGGCGTTAATATATGGCTACACCTTC
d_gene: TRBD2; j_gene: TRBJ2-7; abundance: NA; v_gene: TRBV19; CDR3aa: CASSTLRGGSYEQYF; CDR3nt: TGTGCCAGTAGTACGCTGCGGGGGGGCTCCTACGAGCAGTACTTC
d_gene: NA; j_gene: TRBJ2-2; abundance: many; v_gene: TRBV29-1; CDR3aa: CSVANFDTGELFF; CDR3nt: TGCAGCGTTGCAAACTTTGACACCGGGGAGCTGTTTTTT
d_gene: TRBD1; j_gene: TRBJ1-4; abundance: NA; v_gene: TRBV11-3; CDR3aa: CASSPYGGTGTEKLFF; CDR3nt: TGTGCCAGCAGCCCTTACGGCGGGACAGGGACCGAAAAACTGTTTTTT
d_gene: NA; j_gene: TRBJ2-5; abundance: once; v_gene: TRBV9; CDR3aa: CASSSLAAASETQYF; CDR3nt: TGTGCCAGCAGCAGCTTGGCGGCCGCCTCAGAGACCCAGTACTTC
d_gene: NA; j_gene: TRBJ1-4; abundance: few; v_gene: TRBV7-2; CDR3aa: CASSPSGTPNEKLFF; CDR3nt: TGTGCCAGCAGCCCATCCGGGACACCTAATGAAAAACTGTTTTTT
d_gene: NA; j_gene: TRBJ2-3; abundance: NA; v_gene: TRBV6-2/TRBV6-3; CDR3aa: CASSSYGLSTDTQYF; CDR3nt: TGTGCCAGCAGTTCCTACGGTCTCTCCACAGATACGCAGTATTTT
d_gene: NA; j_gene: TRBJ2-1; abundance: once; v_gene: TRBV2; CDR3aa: CASRSMGANEQFF; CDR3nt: TGTGCCAGCAGATCGATGGGGGCTAATGAGCAGTTCTTC
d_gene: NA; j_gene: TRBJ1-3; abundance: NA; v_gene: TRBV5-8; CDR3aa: CASSLGAGPSGNTIYF; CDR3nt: TGTGCCAGCAGCTTGGGCGCCGGTCCCTCTGGAAACACCATATATTTT
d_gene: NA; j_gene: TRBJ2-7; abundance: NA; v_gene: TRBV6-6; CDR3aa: CASNGLAQAYEQYF; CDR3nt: TGTGCCAGCAATGGACTTGCCCAAGCCTACGAGCAGTACTTC
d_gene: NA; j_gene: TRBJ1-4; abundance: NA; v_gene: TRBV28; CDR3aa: CASSPGVVEEKLFF; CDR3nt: TGTGCCAGCAGTCCAGGGGTAGTAGAAGAAAAACTGTTTTTT
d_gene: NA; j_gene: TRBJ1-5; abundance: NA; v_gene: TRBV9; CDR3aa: CASSADDRNQPQHF; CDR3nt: TGTGCCAGCAGCGCAGACGACAGAAATCAGCCCCAGCATTTT
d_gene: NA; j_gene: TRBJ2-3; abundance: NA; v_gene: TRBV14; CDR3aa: CASSQDKAGSSTDTQYF; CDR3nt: TGTGCCAGCAGCCAAGATAAGGCAGGATCGAGCACAGATACGCAGTATTTT
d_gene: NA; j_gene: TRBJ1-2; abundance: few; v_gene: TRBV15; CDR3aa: CATSRDLAGGGYTF; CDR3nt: TGTGCCACCAGCAGAGATCTAGCGGGGGGCGGTTACACCTTC
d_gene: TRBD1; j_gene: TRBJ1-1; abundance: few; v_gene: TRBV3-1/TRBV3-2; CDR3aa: CASSLSDRGIGAFF; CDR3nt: TGTGCCAGCAGCCTCTCCGACAGGGGAATCGGAGCTTTCTTT
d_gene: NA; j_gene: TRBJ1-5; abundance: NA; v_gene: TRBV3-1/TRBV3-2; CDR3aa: CASSPMAPGITGQPQHF; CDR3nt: TGTGCCAGCAGCCCTATGGCACCAGGGATTACAGGACAGCCCCAGCATTTT
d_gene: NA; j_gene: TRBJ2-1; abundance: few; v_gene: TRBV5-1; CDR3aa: CASSPDFNEQFF; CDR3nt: TGCGCCAGCAGCCCGGACTTCAATGAGCAGTTCTTC
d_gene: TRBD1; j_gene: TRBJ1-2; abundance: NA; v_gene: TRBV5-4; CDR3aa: CASSSQGAEGYTF; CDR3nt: TGTGCCAGCAGCTCACAGGGGGCGGAGGGCTACACCTTC
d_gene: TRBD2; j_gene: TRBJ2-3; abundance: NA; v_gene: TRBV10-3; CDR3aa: CAISIVAGERTDTQYF; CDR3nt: TGTGCCATCAGTATAGTGGCGGGGGAACGAACAGATACGCAGTATTTT
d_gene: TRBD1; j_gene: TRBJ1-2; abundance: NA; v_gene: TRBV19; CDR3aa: CASTWDRGSGGYTF; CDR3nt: TGTGCCAGTACCTGGGACAGGGGGTCTGGCGGCTACACCTTC
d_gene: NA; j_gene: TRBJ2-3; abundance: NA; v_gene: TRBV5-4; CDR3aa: CASSKGLRADTQYF; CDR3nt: TGTGCCAGCAGCAAAGGACTGAGGGCAGATACGCAGTATTTT
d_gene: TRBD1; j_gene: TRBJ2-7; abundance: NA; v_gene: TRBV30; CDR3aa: CAWGDRGQGPYEQYF; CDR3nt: TGTGCCTGGGGTGACAGAGGACAGGGCCCCTACGAGCAGTACTTC
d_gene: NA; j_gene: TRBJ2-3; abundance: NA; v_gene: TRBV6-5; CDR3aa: CASRIGGLGDTQYF; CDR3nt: TGTGCCAGCAGAATCGGGGGTCTAGGAGATACGCAGTATTTT
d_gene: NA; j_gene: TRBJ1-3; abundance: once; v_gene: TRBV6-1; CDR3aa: CASSELRAGNTIYF; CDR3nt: TGTGCCAGCAGTGAACTCAGGGCTGGAAACACCATATATTTT
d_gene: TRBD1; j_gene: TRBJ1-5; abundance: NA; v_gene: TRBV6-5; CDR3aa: CATGGRDRGWQPQHF; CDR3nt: TGTGCCACCGGGGGGCGGGACAGGGGGTGGCAGCCCCAGCATTTT
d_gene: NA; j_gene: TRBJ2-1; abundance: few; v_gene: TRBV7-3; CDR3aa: CASSLRRGFYNEQFF; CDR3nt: TGTGCCAGCAGCTTACGACGGGGGTTCTACAATGAGCAGTTCTTC
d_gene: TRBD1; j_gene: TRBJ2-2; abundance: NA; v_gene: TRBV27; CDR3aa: CASSAQGQGNGELFF; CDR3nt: TGTGCCAGCAGTGCCCAGGGACAGGGGAACGGGGAGCTGTTTTTT
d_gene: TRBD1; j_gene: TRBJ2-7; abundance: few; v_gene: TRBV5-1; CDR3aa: CASSFDIGGAYEQYF; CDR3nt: TGCGCCAGCAGCTTTGATATAGGGGGCGCTTACGAGCAGTACTTC
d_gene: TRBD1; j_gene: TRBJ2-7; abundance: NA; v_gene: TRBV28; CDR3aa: CASSPRTGPSYEQYF; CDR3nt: TGTGCCAGCAGCCCTAGGACAGGTCCTTCCTACGAGCAGTACTTC
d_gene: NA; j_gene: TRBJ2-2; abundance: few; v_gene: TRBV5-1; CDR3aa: CASSLGRGNTGELFF; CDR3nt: TGCGCCAGCAGCTTGGGCAGGGGGAACACCGGGGAGCTGTTTTTT
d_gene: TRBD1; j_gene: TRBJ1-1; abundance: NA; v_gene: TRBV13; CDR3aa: CASSRDRVGTEAFF; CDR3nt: TGTGCCAGCAGCAGAGACAGGGTAGGGACTGAAGCTTTCTTT
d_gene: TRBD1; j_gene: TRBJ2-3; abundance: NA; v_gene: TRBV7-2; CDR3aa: CASSSQPRGLGTDTQYF; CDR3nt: TGTGCCAGCAGCTCGCAGCCCAGGGGGTTGGGCACAGATACGCAGTATTTT
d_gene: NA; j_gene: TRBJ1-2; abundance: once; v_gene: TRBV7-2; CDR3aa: CASSLRGYTF; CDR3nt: TGTGCCAGCAGCTTACGGGGCTACACCTTC
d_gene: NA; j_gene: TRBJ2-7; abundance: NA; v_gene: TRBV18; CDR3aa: CASSPQGWKERSTIYEQYF; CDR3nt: TGTGCCAGCTCACCACAGGGGTGGAAGGAAAGGAGTACGATCTACGAGCAGTACTTC
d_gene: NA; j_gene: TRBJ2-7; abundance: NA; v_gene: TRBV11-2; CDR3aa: CASRHLAVVEQYF; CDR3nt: TGTGCCAGCAGACATTTAGCGGTGGTCGAGCAGTACTTC
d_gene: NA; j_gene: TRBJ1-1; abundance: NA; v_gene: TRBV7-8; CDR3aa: CASSLRRMNTEAFF; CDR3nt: TGTGCCAGCAGCTTACGCAGGATGAACACTGAAGCTTTCTTT
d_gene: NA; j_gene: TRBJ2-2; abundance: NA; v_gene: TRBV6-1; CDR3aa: CASSETLRTGELFF; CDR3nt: TGTGCCAGCAGTGAGACTCTGCGCACCGGGGAGCTGTTTTTT
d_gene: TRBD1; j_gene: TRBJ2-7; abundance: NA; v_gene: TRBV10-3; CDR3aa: CAISGGTDYEQYF; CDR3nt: TGTGCCATCAGTGGGGGGACAGACTACGAGCAGTACTTC
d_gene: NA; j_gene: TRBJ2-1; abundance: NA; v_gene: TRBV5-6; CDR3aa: CASTRGRSYNEQFF; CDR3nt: TGTGCCAGCACCCGGGGAAGGTCCTACAATGAGCAGTTCTTC
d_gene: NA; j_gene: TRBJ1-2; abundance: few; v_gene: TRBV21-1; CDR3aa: CASSKKGDRPTNYGYTF; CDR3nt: TGTGCCAGCAGCAAAAAGGGCGACAGGCCTACTAACTATGGCTACACCTTC
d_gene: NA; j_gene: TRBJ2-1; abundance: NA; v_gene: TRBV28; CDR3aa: CASSLRGYNEQFF; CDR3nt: TGTGCCAGCTCTCTCCGCGGATACAATGAGCAGTTCTTC
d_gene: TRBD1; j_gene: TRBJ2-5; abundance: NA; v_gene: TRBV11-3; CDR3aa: CASSPSGQVMETQYF; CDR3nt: TGTGCCAGCAGCCCCTCGGGACAGGTTATGGAGACCCAGTACTTC
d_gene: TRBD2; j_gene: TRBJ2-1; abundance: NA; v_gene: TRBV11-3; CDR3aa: CASSLTSGFSEQFF; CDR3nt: TGTGCCAGCAGCCTGACTAGCGGGTTTAGTGAGCAGTTCTTC